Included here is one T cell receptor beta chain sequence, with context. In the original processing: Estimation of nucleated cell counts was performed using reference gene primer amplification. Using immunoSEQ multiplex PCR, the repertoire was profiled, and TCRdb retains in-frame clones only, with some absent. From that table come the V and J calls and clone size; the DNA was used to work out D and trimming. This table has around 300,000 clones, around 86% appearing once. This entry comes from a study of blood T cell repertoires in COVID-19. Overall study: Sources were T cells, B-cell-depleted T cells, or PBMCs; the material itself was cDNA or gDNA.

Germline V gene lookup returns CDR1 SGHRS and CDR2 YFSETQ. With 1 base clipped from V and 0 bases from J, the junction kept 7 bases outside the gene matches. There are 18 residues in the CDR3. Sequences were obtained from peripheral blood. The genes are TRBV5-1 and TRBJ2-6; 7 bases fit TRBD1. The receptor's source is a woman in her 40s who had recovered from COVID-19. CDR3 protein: CASSLWPGGSSGANVLTF. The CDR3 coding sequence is TGCGCCAGCAGCTTGTGGCCAGGGGGTAGCTCTGGGGCCAACGTCCTGACTTTC. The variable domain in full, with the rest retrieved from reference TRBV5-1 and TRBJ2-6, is KAGVTQTPRYLIKTRGQQVTLSCSPISGHRSVSWYQQTPGQGLQFLFEYFSETQRNKGNFPGRFSGRQFSNSRSEMNVSTLELGDSALYLCASSLWPGGSSGANVLTFGAGSRLTVL.